These 10 T cell receptor beta chains were sequenced from one sample in a study of blood T cell repertoires in COVID-19. The method was immunoSEQ multiplex PCR; TCRdb's version includes in-frame clones alone and lacks a portion of them. The repertoire holds about 73,000 clones, approximately 88% seen once, with under 3% in the top ten. Material for sequencing was peripheral blood. The receptors come from a man aged 80 or over with active or convalescent COVID-19.

This clone came up once. The chain links TRBV5-1 to TRBJ1-2, with 7 bases matching TRBD1. The CDR3 is 13 residues long. The V gene end was trimmed by 4 bases and the J gene end by 2 bases; junction bases not matched to a gene: 2. Germline CDR1 reads SGHRS; CDR2 reads YFSETQ. CDR3: CASSETGNYGYTF. CDR3 coding DNA: TGCGCCAGCAGCGAGACAGGGAACTATGGCTACACCTTC.

This chain uses TRBV25-1 with TRBJ2-7; tentatively, D is TRBD2 (5 bases). Per the germline V gene, CDR1 is MGHDK and CDR2 is SYGVNS. Trimming pared 8 bases from V and 4 bases from J, leaving 9 bases between. The CDR3 consists of 11 residues. The CDR3 DNA sequence: TGTGCCAGCCTCGGCGGGTACGAGCAGTACTTC. Protein product: CASLGGYEQYF.

This chain connects TRBV12-3 or TRBV12-4 to TRBJ1-1; 7 nucleotides line up with TRBD1. This CDR3 contains 13 residues. Trimming took 6 bases from V and 1 from J; bases not matched to a gene: 2. The DNA of the CDR3 is TGTGCCAGCAGGAACAGGGGGAACACTGAAGCTTTCTTT. Translating gives CASRNRGNTEAFF.

This clone was picked up one time. This chain joins TRBV12-5 and TRBJ2-7, with 10 positions matching TRBD1. CDR1 is LGHNT and CDR2 is FRNRAP in the germline V gene. V gave up 2 bases and J gave up 7 bases; unmatched junction bases: 5. This CDR3 comprises 14 residues. CDR3: CASGLRQGAGEQYF. CDR3 DNA: TGTGCTAGTGGTTTGCGACAGGGGGCAGGTGAGCAGTACTTC.

This clone turned up a few times. This chain uses TRBV19 with TRBJ1-5; D is unclear. V was clipped by 2 bases and J by 0 bases, with 5 bases between them. CDR1 and CDR2 (germline): LNHDA, SQIVND (reference sequence). The CDR3 totals 14 residues. In DNA, the CDR3 is TGTGCCAGTAGTATATCCCATAGCAATCAGCCCCAGCATTTT. This translates into CASSISHSNQPQHF.

The chain carries TRBV15 and TRBJ1-1; no firm D call. The CDR3 has 15 residues. Germline V lookup: CDR1 LNHNV, CDR2 YYDKDF (reference sequence). V lost 0 bases and J 7 bases, leaving 15 bases between the germline ends. Here the CDR3 reads CATSRDYTGIIEAFF. The CDR3 coding sequence is TGTGCCACCAGCAGAGATTATACGGGGATTATTGAAGCTTTCTTT.

This rearrangement joins TRBV5-6 to TRBJ2-7; the D is unclear. V lost 1 base and J 0 bases, leaving 8 bases between the germline ends. The CDR3 runs 14 residues. Germline V gene sequence: CDR1 SGHDT, CDR2 YYEEEE. CDR3 protein: CASSLFGSSYEQYF. DNA of the CDR3: TGTGCCAGCAGCTTGTTCGGTAGCTCCTACGAGCAGTACTTC.

The chain is built from TRBV27 and TRBJ1-2, with D tentatively TRBD1 (6 bases). The V gene lost 6 bases and the J gene lost 8 bases, with 19 bases spanning the gap. This CDR3 has 14 residues. Germline-derived CDR1 and CDR2 are MNHEY and SMNVEV (reference sequence). The CDR3 DNA sequence: TGTGCCAGCAGCCCACTCGGGGGGCTGGGGGGCTACACCTTC. This gives the protein CASSPLGGLGGYTF.

The chain has TRBV3-1 (or the pseudogene TRBV3-2) and TRBJ1-2, with 8 bases that match TRBD1. Germline V gene lookup returns CDR1 LGHDT and CDR2 YNNKEL (reference sequence). The ends lost 8 bases at V and 3 bases at J; junction bases unmatched: 23. The CDR3 has 19 residues. In DNA form, the CDR3 reads TGTGCCAGCTCTGCCATACTACAGGGGGAGATCAATTTGGACTATGGCTACACCTTC. Translated, it gives CASSAILQGEINLDYGYTF.

The genes are TRBV19 and TRBJ1-5; possibly TRBD1 for D (5 bases). The CDR3 spans 14 residues. Trimming removed 2 bases from V and 8 bases from J, with 13 bases in between. Germline CDR1 reads LNHDA; CDR2 reads SQIVND (reference sequence). The CDR3 coding sequence is TGTGCCAGTAGTATATCAGGGCAGTGGGAGCCCCAGCATTTT. Amino acids: CASSISGQWEPQHF.